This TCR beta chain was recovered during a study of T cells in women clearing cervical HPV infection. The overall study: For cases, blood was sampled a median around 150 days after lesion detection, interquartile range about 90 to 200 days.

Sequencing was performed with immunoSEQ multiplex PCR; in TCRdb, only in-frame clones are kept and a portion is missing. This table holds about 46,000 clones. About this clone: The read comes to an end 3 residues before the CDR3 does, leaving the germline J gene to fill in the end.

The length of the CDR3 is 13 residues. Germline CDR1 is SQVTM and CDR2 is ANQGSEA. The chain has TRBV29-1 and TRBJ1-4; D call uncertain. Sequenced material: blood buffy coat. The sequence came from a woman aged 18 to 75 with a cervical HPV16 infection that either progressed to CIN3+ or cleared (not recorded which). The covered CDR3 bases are TGCAGCGTTGGGGCCGGTTCTAATTCACCA. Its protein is CSVGAGSNSP. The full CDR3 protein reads CSVGAGSNSPLFF.